One T cell receptor beta chain is described in this entry. The sample originates from a study of blood T cell repertoires in COVID-19. As for the study in general: Collection of acute and convalescent COVID-19 samples took place in the United States, Italy and Spain. In each case, the material was cDNA or gDNA derived from T cells, B-cell-depleted T cells, or PBMCs.

In the authors' workflow: Amplification of reference gene primers was used by the study to estimate nucleated cell counts. The protocol was immunoSEQ multiplex PCR, while the TCRdb copy is restricted to in-frame clones and leaves out a portion. V and J calls and clone size are as listed in that table; D and trimming were resolved from the DNA. The table records about 250,000 clones, over 70% of them present only once. Trimming took 4 bases from V and 4 from J; bases not matched to a gene: 11. The CDR3 runs 18 residues. Germline CDR1 reads SGHRS; CDR2 reads YFSETQ. The rearrangement uses TRBV5-1 and TRBJ2-7; 16 nucleotides align to TRBD2. Material for sequencing was peripheral blood. The TCR originated in a woman older than 75 with acute or convalescent COVID-19. CDR3 region: CASSGGTSGRALSYEQYF. Here the CDR3 DNA reads TGCGCCAGCAGCGGCGGGACTAGCGGGAGGGCCCTAAGTTACGAGCAGTACTTC.